What follows describes a single T cell receptor (beta chain). These data are taken from a study of cytomegalovirus exposure and HLA in healthy donors. Primers for the PCR totalled 60 Vbeta and 13 Jbeta. The protocol was immunoSEQ multiplex PCR, while the TCRdb copy is restricted to in-frame clones and leaves out a portion. The data contain tens of thousands of clones, approximately 72% of them singletons. This CDR3 is built from 15 residues. The sequence came from a man aged 25-45 years in good health and CMV-seropositive. Sequenced material: PBMCs. The chain carries TRBV21-1 and TRBJ1-5. TRBV21-1 is a pseudogene segment. The CDR3 loop reads CASSARCDSNQLQHF. The CDR3 DNA is TGTGCCAGCAGCGCCCGCTGCGATAGCAATCAGCTCCAGCATTTT.